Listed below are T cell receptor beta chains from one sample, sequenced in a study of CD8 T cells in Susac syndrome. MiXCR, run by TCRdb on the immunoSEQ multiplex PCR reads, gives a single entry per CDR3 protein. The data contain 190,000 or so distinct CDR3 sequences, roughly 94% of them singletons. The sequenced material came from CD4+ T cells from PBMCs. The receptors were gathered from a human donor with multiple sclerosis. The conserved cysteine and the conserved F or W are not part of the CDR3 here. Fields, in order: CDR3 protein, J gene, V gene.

CDR3: ASRGREGYPPEQY
J: TRBJ2-7
V: TRBV25-1

CDR3: ASSLAVPGDTEAF
J: TRBJ1-1
V: TRBV5-1

CDR3: ASSIAGVGKDYT
J: TRBJ1-2
V: TRBV19

CDR3: ASSLAREDTQY
J: TRBJ2-3
V: TRBV12-3/TRBV12-4

CDR3: SVGQTDTGELF
J: TRBJ2-2
V: TRBV29-1

CDR3: SVITSGENEQF
J: TRBJ2-1
V: TRBV29-1

CDR3: ASRADGINSYNEQF
J: TRBJ2-1
V: TRBV12-3/TRBV12-4

CDR3: SGGSQETQY
J: TRBJ2-5
V: TRBV29-1

CDR3: ASSLVGQVQETQY
J: TRBJ2-5
V: TRBV7-2

CDR3: SASAGEGGQPQH
J: TRBJ1-5
V: TRBV20-1

CDR3: ASSLQERYGYT
J: TRBJ1-2
V: TRBV27

CDR3: ASSYSIRSRQPQH
J: TRBJ1-5
V: TRBV6-5

CDR3: ASSSTTGHETQY
J: TRBJ2-5
V: TRBV9

CDR3: SASRAYEQY
J: TRBJ2-7
V: TRBV20-1

CDR3: ASSLGYRLGNSGANVLT
J: TRBJ2-6
V: TRBV12-3/TRBV12-4

CDR3: SVAQGASTEAF
J: TRBJ1-1
V: TRBV29-1

CDR3: SVQLAGDDTQY
J: TRBJ2-5
V: TRBV29-1

CDR3: AWSALGPNTGELF
J: TRBJ2-2
V: TRBV30

CDR3: ASSLGDRVRTGELF
J: TRBJ2-2
V: TRBV5-1

CDR3: ASSLNAVETQY
J: TRBJ2-5
V: TRBV18

CDR3: AIPHGGASTDTQY
J: TRBJ2-3
V: TRBV2

CDR3: ASSLLRGDTEAF
J: TRBJ1-1
V: TRBV4-2

CDR3: SVGTEANIQY
J: TRBJ2-4
V: TRBV29-1